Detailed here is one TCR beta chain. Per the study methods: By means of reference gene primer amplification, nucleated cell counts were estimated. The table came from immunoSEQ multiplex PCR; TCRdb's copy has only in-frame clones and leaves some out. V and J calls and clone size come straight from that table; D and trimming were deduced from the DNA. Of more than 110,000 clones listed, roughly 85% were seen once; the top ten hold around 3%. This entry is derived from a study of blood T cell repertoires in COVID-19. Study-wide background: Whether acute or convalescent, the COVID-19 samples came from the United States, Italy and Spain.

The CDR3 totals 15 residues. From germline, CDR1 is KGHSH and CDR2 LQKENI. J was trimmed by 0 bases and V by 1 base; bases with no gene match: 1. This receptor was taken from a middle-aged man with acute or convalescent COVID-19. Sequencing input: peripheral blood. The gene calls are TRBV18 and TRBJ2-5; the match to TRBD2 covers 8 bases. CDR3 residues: CASSPLAGNQETQYF. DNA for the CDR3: TGTGCCAGCTCACCACTAGCGGGGAACCAAGAGACCCAGTACTTC.